The 12 T cell receptor beta chains below all came from one sample that was sequenced in a study of control samples from healthy donors and cancer patients. Sequencing was performed with immunoSEQ multiplex PCR; in TCRdb, only in-frame clones are kept and a portion is missing. The repertoire holds 150,000 to 200,000 clones, with more than 85% as singletons. Sample: blood. The receptors shown here come from a middle-aged woman in good health.

The rearrangement joins TRBV11-2 to TRBJ2-7, with D hard to call. Deletions cut 5 bases from V and 0 bases from J, with 5 bases between. The CDR3 extends over 12 amino acids. CDR1 is SGHAT, CDR2 FQNNGV, per germline. CDR3 in DNA: TGTGCCAGCAGCCCGAGCTCCTACGAGCAGTACTTC. Protein product: CASSPSSYEQYF.

The gene calls are TRBV29-1 and TRBJ2-3; a weak D match, TRBD1 (6 bases). The CDR3 is 14 amino acids. The germline V gene has CDR1 SQVTM and CDR2 ANQGSEA. The V end lost 7 bases, the J end lost 0 bases, and 14 bases lay between the germline ends. CDR3 residues: CSAADRTSTDTQYF. CDR3 coding DNA: TGCAGCGCCGCGGACAGAACTAGCACAGATACGCAGTATTTT.

V is TRBV5-1 and J is TRBJ1-1, with 8 positions matching TRBD1. Germline trimming cut 4 bases from V and 2 bases from J; bases unmatched to any gene: 4. Looked up from germline, CDR1 is SGHRS and CDR2 is YFSETQ. The CDR3 consists of 14 residues. The CDR3 DNA reads as TGCGCCAGCAGCGACGGACAGGGAAACACTGAAGCTTTCTTT. Amino acids: CASSDGQGNTEAFF.

This chain joins TRBV6-1 and TRBJ2-5; no reliable D call. The CDR3 has 14 amino acids. The V and J ends lost 2 bases and 5 bases respectively, with 12 bases between them. Germline V gene lookup returns CDR1 MNHNS and CDR2 SASEGT. The CDR3 here is CASSEQFTTETQYF. The CDR3, as DNA: TGTGCCAGCAGTGAACAGTTTACTACGGAGACCCAGTACTTC.

CDR3 in DNA: TGTGCCAGCAGTTTAACCAGATACACTGAAGCTTTCTTT. Amino acid sequence: CASSLTRYTEAFF. The chain uses TRBV6-5 and TRBJ1-1; D gene uncertain. Trimming removed 4 bases from V and 3 bases from J, with 9 bases in between. CDR1 MNHEY and CDR2 SVGAGI come from the germline V gene. The length of the CDR3 is 13 residues.

This chain joins TRBV3-1 (or the pseudogene TRBV3-2) and TRBJ1-2, with 10 bases lining up with TRBD1. V was pared by 4 bases and J by 6 bases, with 5 bases of the junction left unmatched. Germline-derived CDR1 and CDR2 are LGHDT and YNNKEL (reference sequence). The CDR3 totals 14 residues. The CDR3 DNA sequence: TGTGCCAGCAGCCGATCAGGGACAGGGGATGGCTACACCTTC. Residues: CASSRSGTGDGYTF.

The chain carries TRBV19 and TRBJ2-1, with D tentatively TRBD1 (5 bases). Germline CDR1 is LNHDA and CDR2 is SQIVND (reference sequence). The CDR3 is 15 amino acids. Trimming cost V 4 bases and J 0 bases, with 10 bases left between them. This chain's CDR3 is CASSTQGYSYNEQFF. The CDR3 nucleotides read TGTGCCAGTAGTACCCAGGGCTACTCCTACAATGAGCAGTTCTTC.

The V and J genes are TRBV5-1 and TRBJ1-3; 7 bases match TRBD1. V was pared by 4 bases and J by 4 bases, with 8 bases of the junction left unmatched. The CDR3 covers 15 residues. Looked up from germline, CDR1 is SGHRS and CDR2 is YFSETQ. CDR3 nucleotides: TGCGCCAGCAGCACCCAGGGGGTGGAGGGAAACACCATATATTTT. It codes for CASSTQGVEGNTIYF.

The chain uses TRBV6-5 and TRBJ2-5; a weak D match, TRBD2 (7 bases). The germline V gene has CDR1 MNHEY and CDR2 SVGAGI. The ends were cut back, 2 bases at V and 1 base at J, with 8 bases in the middle. CDR3 length equals 14 residues. The CDR3: CASSYAGAQETQYF. In DNA form, the CDR3 reads TGTGCCAGCAGTTACGCGGGGGCCCAAGAGACCCAGTACTTC.

This clone was counted a single time. The V call is TRBV2, the J call TRBJ1-4; 9 positions match TRBD1. Germline values: CDR1 SNHLY, CDR2 FYNNEI. The trim removed 3 bases at V and 6 bases at J, leaving 11 bases unmatched. This CDR3 has 17 amino acids. The DNA for the CDR3 is TGTGCCAGCAGTGAGGACAACCCTAGACAGGGGGATGAAAAACTGTTTTTT. Its translation is CASSEDNPRQGDEKLFF.

This CDR3 reads CASSGDRANTEAFF. In DNA form, the CDR3 reads TGTGCCAGCAGCGGGGACAGGGCAAACACTGAAGCTTTCTTT. V is TRBV9 and J is TRBJ1-1, with 9 bases matching TRBD1. The germline CDR1 and CDR2 sequences are SGDLS and YYNGEE. This CDR3 region has 14 residues. The V gene end was trimmed by 3 bases and the J gene end by 2 bases; junction bases not matched to a gene: 2.

The count of this clone is one. The chain links TRBV10-3 to TRBJ2-1, with no clear D. The germline V gene encodes CDR1 ENHRY and CDR2 SYGVKD. The V end lost 2 bases, the J end lost 7 bases, and 18 bases lay between the germline ends. The CDR3 is 16 amino acids. CDR3: CAISETGGEEINEQFF. In DNA form, the CDR3 reads TGTGCCATCAGTGAGACCGGTGGAGAGGAGATAAATGAGCAGTTCTTC.